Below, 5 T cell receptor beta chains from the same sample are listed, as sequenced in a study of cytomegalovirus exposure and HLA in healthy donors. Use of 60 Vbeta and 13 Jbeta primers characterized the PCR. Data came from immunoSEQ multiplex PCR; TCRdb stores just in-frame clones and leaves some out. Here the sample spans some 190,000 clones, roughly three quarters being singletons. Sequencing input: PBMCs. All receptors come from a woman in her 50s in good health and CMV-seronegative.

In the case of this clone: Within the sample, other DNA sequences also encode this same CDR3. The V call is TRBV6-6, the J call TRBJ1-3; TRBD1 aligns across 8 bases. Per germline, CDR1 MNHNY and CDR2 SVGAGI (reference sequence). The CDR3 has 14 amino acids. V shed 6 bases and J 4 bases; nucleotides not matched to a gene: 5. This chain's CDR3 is CASRQGARGNTIYF. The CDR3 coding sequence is TGTGCCAGCAGGCAGGGGGCGAGAGGAAACACCATATATTTT.

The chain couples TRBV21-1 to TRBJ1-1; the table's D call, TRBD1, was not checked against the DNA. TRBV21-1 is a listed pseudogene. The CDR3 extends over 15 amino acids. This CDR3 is CASSILGTGGPEAFF. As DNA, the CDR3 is TGTGCCAGCAGCATCCTCGGGACAGGGGGCCCTGAAGCTTTCTTT.

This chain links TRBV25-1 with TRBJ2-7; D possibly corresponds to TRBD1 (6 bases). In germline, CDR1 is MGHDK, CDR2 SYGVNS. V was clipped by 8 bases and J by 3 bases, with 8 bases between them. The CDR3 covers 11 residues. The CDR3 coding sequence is TGTGCCAGCTTCAGGGGCTACGAGCAGTACTTC. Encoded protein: CASFRGYEQYF.

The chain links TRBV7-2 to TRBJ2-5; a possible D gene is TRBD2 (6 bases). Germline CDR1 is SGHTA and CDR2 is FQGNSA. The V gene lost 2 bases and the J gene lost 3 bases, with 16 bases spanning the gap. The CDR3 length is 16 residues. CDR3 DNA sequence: TGTGCCAGCAGCTTAACGTGGACGCGGGATAAAGAGACCCAGTACTTC. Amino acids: CASSLTWTRDKETQYF.

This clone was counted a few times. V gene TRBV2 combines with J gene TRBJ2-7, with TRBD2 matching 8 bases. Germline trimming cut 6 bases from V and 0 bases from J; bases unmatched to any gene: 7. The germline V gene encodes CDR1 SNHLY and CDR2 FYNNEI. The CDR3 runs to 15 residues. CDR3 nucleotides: TGTGCCAGCAGGGTTAGCGGGGTCCTCTCCTACGAGCAGTACTTC. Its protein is CASRVSGVLSYEQYF.